One sample yielded the 10 T cell receptor beta chains listed below, sequenced in a study of shared clonotypes between healthy human individuals. Here immunoSEQ multiplex PCR was the method, and the copy in TCRdb shows in-frame clones only, minus some. The sample lists about 2.3 million clones, 90% to 95% occurring once. Sequences were obtained from naive CD4+ T cells from PBMCs. Subset indicated: CD45RA+ positively selected. The origin of the receptors is a man aged 18 to 29 in good health. Some clones in this sample may be carry-over from other donors' samples.

Of note for this clone: The sample has other DNA sequences that encode this CDR3 too. The chain has TRBV29-1 and TRBJ2-1; D not resolved. Trimming shortened V by 5 bases and J by 0 bases, and 8 bases separated the two germline ends. The CDR3 sequence is 13 residues long. Germline CDR1 SQVTM, CDR2 ANQGSEA. The CDR3 nucleotides are TGCAGCGTTCGTTACCTCTCCTACAATGAGCAGTTCTTC. It yields the protein CSVRYLSYNEQFF.

The chain links TRBV5-6 to TRBJ1-2; the match to TRBD1 covers 10 bases. The CDR3 is made up of 16 amino acids. Trimming removed 2 bases from V and 6 bases from J; junction bases left unmatched: 10. CDR1 SGHDT and CDR2 YYEEEE come from the germline V gene. The chain's CDR3 is CASSFRQGAWLDGYTF. CDR3 in DNA: TGTGCCAGCAGCTTTAGACAGGGGGCCTGGCTGGATGGCTACACCTTC. Drawing the rest from reference TRBV5-6 and TRBJ1-2, the complete variable domain is DAGVTQSPTHLIKTRGQQVTLRCSPKSGHDTVSWYQQALGQGPQFIFQYYEEEERQRGNFPDRFSGHQFPNYSSELNVNALLLGDSALYLCASSFRQGAWLDGYTFGSGTRLTVV.

This sequence joins TRBV7-9 and TRBJ2-2; 7 nucleotides line up with TRBD1. Germline V gene lookup returns CDR1 SEHNR and CDR2 FQNEAQ (reference sequence). CDR3 size: 16 residues. V gave up 1 base and J gave up 3 bases; unmatched junction bases: 5. In nucleotides, the CDR3 is TGTGCCAGCAGCTTAGTCGGTCAGGGGGACACCGGGGAGCTGTTTTTT. Its translation is CASSLVGQGDTGELFF. The entire variable domain, with the rest obtained from reference TRBV7-9 and TRBJ2-2, is as follows: DTGVSQNPRHKITKRGQNVTFRCDPISEHNRLYWYRQTLGQGPEFLTYFQNEAQLEKSRLLSDRFSAERPKGSFSTLEIQRTEQGDSAMYLCASSLVGQGDTGELFFGEGSRLTVL.

This chain joins TRBV6-6 and TRBJ2-2; tentative D call: TRBD2 (5 bases). Trimming took off 6 bases at V and 1 base at J, with 12 bases between the two ends. Germline CDR1 is MNHNY and CDR2 is SVGAGI (reference sequence). There are 15 residues in the CDR3. CDR3 residues: CASRPDFQNTGELFF. In DNA, the CDR3 is TGTGCCAGCAGACCGGACTTTCAGAACACCGGGGAGCTGTTTTTT.

Points on this clone: This same CDR3 is encoded by further DNA sequences in the sample. The rearrangement joins TRBV7-9 to TRBJ2-7, with 9 bases lining up with TRBD1. Trimming took 4 bases from V and 4 from J; bases not matched to a gene: 5. Germline CDR1 and CDR2: SEHNR and FQNEAQ (reference sequence). The CDR3 extends over 14 amino acids. The CDR3 loop is CASSSGQGRYEQYF. For the CDR3, the DNA is TGTGCCAGCAGCTCCGGACAGGGGCGGTACGAGCAGTACTTC. The variable domain in full, with the rest retrieved from reference TRBV7-9 and TRBJ2-7, is DTGVSQNPRHKITKRGQNVTFRCDPISEHNRLYWYRQTLGQGPEFLTYFQNEAQLEKSRLLSDRFSAERPKGSFSTLEIQRTEQGDSAMYLCASSSGQGRYEQYFGPGTRLTVT.

The CDR3 is CASSLTFGRAGYTF. The CDR3 coding sequence is TGTGCCAGCAGTTTAACCTTCGGGCGGGCTGGCTACACCTTC. This chain uses TRBV27 with TRBJ1-2; no clear D. V lost 2 bases and J lost 7, with 14 bases in between. The germline V gene encodes CDR1 MNHEY and CDR2 SMNVEV (reference sequence). The CDR3 is 14 amino acids.

This clone was seen a handful of times. The chain has TRBV29-1 and TRBJ1-5; no reliable D call. The CDR3 covers 12 residues. The V gene lost 2 bases and the J gene lost 8 bases, with 10 bases spanning the gap. CDR1 and CDR2 from the germline V gene are SQVTM and ANQGSEA. This CDR3 reads CSVESGGEPQHF. CDR3 nucleotide sequence: TGCAGCGTTGAATCGGGTGGCGAGCCCCAGCATTTT.

This clone was seen a single time. V and J are TRBV6-5 and TRBJ1-5; the D gene is possibly TRBD1 (6 bases). Trimming stripped 5 bases from V and 5 bases from J, with 16 bases between. CDR3 length: 15 amino acids. From germline, CDR1 is MNHEY and CDR2 SVGAGI. The CDR3 coding sequence is TGTGCCAGCAGTCTACAGGGACCCACTCATCAGCCCCAGCATTTT. It yields the protein CASSLQGPTHQPQHF.

This chain links TRBV27 with TRBJ2-7, with 7 bases aligning to TRBD1. CDR1 and CDR2 (germline): MNHEY, SMNVEV (reference sequence). The junction had 8 bases not matched to a gene; V was cut back by 7 bases and J by 2 bases. This CDR3 region has 14 residues. CDR3 sequence: CASNSRQGPYEQYF. The CDR3 DNA reads as TGTGCCAGCAACTCTCGACAGGGCCCCTACGAGCAGTACTTC.

The gene calls are TRBV6-1 and TRBJ1-3, with unresolved D. The CDR3 length is 14 residues. From germline, CDR1 is MNHNS and CDR2 SASEGT. V was cut by 3 bases and J by 0 bases, with 6 bases left in between. CDR3 nucleotides: TGTGCCAGCAGTGAGGCGGTCTCTGGAAACACCATATATTTT. The encoded protein is CASSEAVSGNTIYF.